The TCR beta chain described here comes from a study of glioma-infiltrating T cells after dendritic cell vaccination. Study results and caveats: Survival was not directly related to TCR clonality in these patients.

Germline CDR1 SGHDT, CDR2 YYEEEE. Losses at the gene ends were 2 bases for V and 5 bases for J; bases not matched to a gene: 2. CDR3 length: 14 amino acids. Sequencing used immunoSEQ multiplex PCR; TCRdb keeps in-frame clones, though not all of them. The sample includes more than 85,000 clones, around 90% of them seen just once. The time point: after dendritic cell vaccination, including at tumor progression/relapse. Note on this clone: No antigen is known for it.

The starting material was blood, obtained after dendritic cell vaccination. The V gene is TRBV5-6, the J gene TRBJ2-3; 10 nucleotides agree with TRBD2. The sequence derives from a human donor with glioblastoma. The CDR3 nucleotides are TGTGCCAGCAGCTTAGGACTAGCGGAAGATACGCAGTATTTT. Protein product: CASSLGLAEDTQYF.